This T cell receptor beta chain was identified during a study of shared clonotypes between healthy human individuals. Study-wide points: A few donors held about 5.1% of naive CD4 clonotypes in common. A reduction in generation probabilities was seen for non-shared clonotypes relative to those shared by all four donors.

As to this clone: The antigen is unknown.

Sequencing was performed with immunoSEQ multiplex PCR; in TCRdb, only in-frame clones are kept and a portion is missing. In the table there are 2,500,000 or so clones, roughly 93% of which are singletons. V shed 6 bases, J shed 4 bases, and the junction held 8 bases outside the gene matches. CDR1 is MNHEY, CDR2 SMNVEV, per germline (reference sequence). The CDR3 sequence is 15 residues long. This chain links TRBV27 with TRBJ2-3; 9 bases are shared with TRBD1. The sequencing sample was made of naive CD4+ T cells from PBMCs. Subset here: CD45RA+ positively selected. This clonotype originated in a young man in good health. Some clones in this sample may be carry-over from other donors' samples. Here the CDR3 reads CASRRPGQGSDTQYF. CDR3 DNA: TGTGCCAGCAGACGACCGGGACAGGGATCAGATACGCAGTATTTT.